The subject of this entry is one TCR beta chain. This clone's antigen is unknown. No clone much larger than this one lies a single base away; base qualities are absent. Relative to germline, V is 4 bases shorter and J is 2 bases shorter, with 15 bases between their ends. From the germline V gene, CDR1 is SGDLS and CDR2 is YYNGEE. Taken from cysteine to phenylalanine, the CDR3 has 16 residues. Just the 48-base CDR3 DNA is kept, in frame starting at base 1. Peripheral blood CD8+ and CD4+ T cells from healthy donors, Susac syndrome patients and multiple sclerosis patients were profiled by high-throughput TCR beta sequencing. The healthy donors served as controls matched for age and sex. CD8+ TEMRA cells were enriched by FACS, while bulk CD8+ and CD4+ T cells were purified by magnetic negative isolation. Blood was collected in EDTA tubes and processed within 24 hours, with PBMCs isolated through density gradient centrifugation. PBMCs intended for TCR sequencing were cryopreserved in liquid nitrogen and were subsequently thawed in a 37 degrees C water bath. The sorted or isolated CD4+, CD8+ and CD8+ TEMRA cells had a purity of 90% or higher.

The data derive from a study of CD8 T cells in Susac syndrome (dated by TCRdb to between 2018 and 2021). Looking at the study overall: Whether CD8+ T cell activation and differentiation in Susac syndrome was antigen driven was tested using repertoire sequencing. Clonality of the CD8+ T cell repertoire was compared between roughly 13 healthy donors, roughly 14 Susac syndrome patients and about 15 multiple sclerosis patients.

What the study reported, not specific to this receptor: The TCR sequencing and HLA analysis was acknowledged to have included a relatively small number of individuals.

RNA was extracted using the RNeasy kit, and about 0.45 to 1 ug of the RNA was reverse transcribed with random hexamers. TCR beta CDR3 regions were amplified with the immunoSEQ multiplex PCR assay covering 54 Vbeta and 13 Jbeta segments. PCR amplification bias was corrected using a synthetic template baseline for primer optimization and computational correction. The study's own analysis went as follows. Reads were annotated to V, D and J genes per IMGT and analyzed with immunoSEQ Analyzer, keeping only productive sequences. Clonality was calculated as one minus the Shannon entropy normalized by log2 of the number of productive unique sequences. For each patient and control, public and private clones were evaluated among the 100 most prevalent clones. Clones were defined as Susac-specific when absent from the healthy and MS cohorts, from approximately 970 published viral clones and from other ImmuneACCESS disease sequences. The public reads were reanalyzed by TCRdb: fastp trimming at Q25, MiXCR alignment, in-frame beta chains only. Each CDR3 protein appears once, grouped with its most common genes and DNA. What appears here as the V and J calls and clone size reflects TCRdb's work, not the paper's. The table for this sample lists about 140,000 distinct CDR3 sequences; nearly 95% of them were counted only once. The top ten constitute approximately 0.27% of the sample.

The V and J segments used are TRBV9 and TRBJ2-2; the D segment cannot be called with confidence. The source material was CD8+ T cells from PBMCs. This sequence originates from a human donor in good health. Here the CDR3 is given as CASSPRLTSNTGELFF. In nucleotides, the sequence is TGTGCCAGCAGCCCCCGCCTCACTTCTAACACCGGGGAGCTGTTTTTT.